The T cell receptor (beta chain) described here comes from a study of cytomegalovirus exposure and HLA in healthy donors. In the PCR, 60 Vbeta and 13 Jbeta primers were used. This table comes from immunoSEQ multiplex PCR, and its TCRdb copy is limited to in-frame clones, with some not included. The sample has about 93,000 clones, 82% seen once. Overall study findings and caveats: In vitro experiments confirmed that three CMV-associated chains were specific for CMV antigens. In a later analysis, DRB1 alleles had the most associated TCRs; HLA-C alleles the fewest. Fewer N-insertions (relative to the roughly 700-donor mean) were reportedly seen in an Asian-associated ancestry cluster in a later analysis.

A remark on this clone: Its antigen remains unknown.

Sequencing was done on a sample of PBMCs. The clonotype originates from a man in his forties or fifties in good health and CMV-seronegative.

The CDR3 DNA follows: TGTGCCAGTGCAGCGGGAGGGACCTACAATGAGCAGTTCTTC. This encodes CASAAGGTYNEQFF. The J gene is TRBJ2-1, the V gene TRBV27, with 10 nucleotides matching TRBD2. The CDR3 extends over 14 amino acids. Trimming at V came to 9 bases and at J to 2 bases, leaving 4 bases not matched to a gene. Germline-derived CDR1 and CDR2 are MNHEY and SMNVEV (reference sequence).